This T cell receptor (beta chain) emerged from a study of blood T cell repertoires in COVID-19. Looking at the study overall: The study drew acute and convalescent COVID-19 samples from the United States, Italy and Spain. PBMCs, B-cell-depleted T cells, or T cells were the source of the cDNA or gDNA that made up the material.

Per the germline V gene, CDR1 is MNHNS and CDR2 is SASEGT. The CDR3 is made up of 14 amino acids. V was trimmed by 1 base and J by 0 bases, leaving 6 bases between them. Original processing methods: Reference gene primer amplification yielded estimated nucleated cell counts. The repertoire was sequenced with immunoSEQ multiplex PCR; TCRdb's copy has only in-frame clones and lacks some. The DNA was the basis for D and trimming; V, J and clone size are from that table. The table lists 120,000 or so clones, roughly 89% of them singletons. The chain joins TRBV6-1 to TRBJ1-1; D unclear. Sequenced material: peripheral blood. The clonotype originates from a woman aged 45-65 years with acute or convalescent COVID-19. CDR3 DNA sequence: TGTGCCAGCAGTGAAGGAACAGTGAACACTGAAGCTTTCTTT. This encodes CASSEGTVNTEAFF.